This T cell receptor (beta chain) was identified during a study of T cell responses to AZD1222 COVID-19 vaccine. The repertoire was sequenced with immunoSEQ multiplex PCR; TCRdb's copy has only in-frame clones and lacks some. The table has 150,000 or so clones, 80% to 85% seen once. The CDR3 totals 13 residues. Germline loops: CDR1 SGHVS, CDR2 FQNEAQ. V lost 2 bases and J lost 4, with 7 bases in between. This specimen consisted of peripheral blood, obtained on day 0 of MenACWY control vaccination. The TCR was taken from an adult in good health. The chain recombines TRBV7-8 with TRBJ2-3, with no clear D. The CDR3 DNA sequence: TGTGCCAGCAGCTTAATGACCCCAGATACGCAGTATTTT. It codes for CASSLMTPDTQYF.